This record concerns one TCR beta chain sequence. The antigen remains unidentified. This CDR3 comprises 12 residues. In germline, CDR1 is SGHAT, CDR2 FQDESV (reference sequence). V lost 4 bases to trimming and J lost 10 bases, with 8 bases between them. The sample is drawn from a study of graft-versus-host responses after intestinal transplantation. Background on the study: Those transplanted obtained multivisceral, liver-intestinal, or isolated intestinal grafts. Anti-thymocyte globulin induction preceded three to four years of tacrolimus and steroid maintenance in all recipients. Findings and caveats of the study: Circulating GvH clones peaking coincided with falling HvG clones soon after transplant. Investigators detected GvH clones in recipient marrow, with some emerging earlier in ileum or blood.

Measured with immunoSEQ multiplex PCR; TCRdb has only the in-frame clones, and not every one. The data contain tens of thousands of clones, around 90% of them singletons. The sequence came from a human donor who received an intestinal transplant. The source was unstimulated CD4+ T cells sorted from spleen or lymph node cells, collected before intestinal transplant. The gene calls are TRBV11-1 and TRBJ1-6, with D possibly being TRBD1 (5 bases). The CDR3 spells CASSWGGSPLHF. In nucleotides, the CDR3 is TGTGCCAGCAGCTGGGGGGGGTCACCCCTCCACTTT.